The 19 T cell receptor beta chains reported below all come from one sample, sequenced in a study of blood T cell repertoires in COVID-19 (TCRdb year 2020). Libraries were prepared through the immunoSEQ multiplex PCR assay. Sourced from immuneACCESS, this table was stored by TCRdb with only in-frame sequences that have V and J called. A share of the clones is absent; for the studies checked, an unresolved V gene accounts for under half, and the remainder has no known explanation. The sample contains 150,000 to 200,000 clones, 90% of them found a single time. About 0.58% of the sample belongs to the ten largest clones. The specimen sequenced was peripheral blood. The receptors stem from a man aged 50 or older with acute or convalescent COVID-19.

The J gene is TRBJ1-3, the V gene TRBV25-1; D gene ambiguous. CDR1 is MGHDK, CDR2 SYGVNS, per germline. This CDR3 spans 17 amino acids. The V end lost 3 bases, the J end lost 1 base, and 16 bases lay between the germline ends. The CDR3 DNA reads TGTGCCAGCAGTGATCTGACTGATGAGAGATCTGGAAACACCATATATTTT. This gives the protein CASSDLTDERSGNTIYF.

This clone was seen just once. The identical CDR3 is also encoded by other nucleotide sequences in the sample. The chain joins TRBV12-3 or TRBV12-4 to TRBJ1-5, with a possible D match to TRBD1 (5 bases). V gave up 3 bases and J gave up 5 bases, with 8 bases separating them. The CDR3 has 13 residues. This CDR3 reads CASSLGGDQPQHF. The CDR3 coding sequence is TGTGCCAGCAGTTTGGGGGGGGATCAGCCCCAGCATTTT.

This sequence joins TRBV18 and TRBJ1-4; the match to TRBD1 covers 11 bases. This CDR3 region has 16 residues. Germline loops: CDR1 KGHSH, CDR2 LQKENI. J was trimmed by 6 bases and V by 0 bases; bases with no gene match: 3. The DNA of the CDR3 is TGTGCCAGCTCACCACCGGGGACAGGGGGAGATGAAAAACTGTTTTTT. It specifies CASSPPGTGGDEKLFF. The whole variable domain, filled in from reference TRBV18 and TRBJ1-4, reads NAGVMQNPRHLVRRRGQEARLRCSPMKGHSHVYWYRQLPEEGLKFMVYLQKENIIDESGMPKERFSAEFPKEGPSILRIQQVVRGDSAAYFCASSPPGTGGDEKLFFGSGTQLSVL.

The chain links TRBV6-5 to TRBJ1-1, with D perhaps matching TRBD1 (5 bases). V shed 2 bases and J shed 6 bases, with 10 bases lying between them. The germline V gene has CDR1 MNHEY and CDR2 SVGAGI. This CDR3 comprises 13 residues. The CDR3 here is CASSYIGAPEAFF. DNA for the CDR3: TGTGCCAGCAGTTACATAGGGGCCCCTGAAGCTTTCTTT.

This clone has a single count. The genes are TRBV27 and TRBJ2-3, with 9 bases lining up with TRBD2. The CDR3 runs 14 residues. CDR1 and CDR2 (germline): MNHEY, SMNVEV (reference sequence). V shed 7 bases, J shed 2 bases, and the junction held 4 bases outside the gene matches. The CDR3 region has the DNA TGTGCCAGCACCCTAGCGGGGTTCACAGATACGCAGTATTTT. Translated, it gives CASTLAGFTDTQYF.

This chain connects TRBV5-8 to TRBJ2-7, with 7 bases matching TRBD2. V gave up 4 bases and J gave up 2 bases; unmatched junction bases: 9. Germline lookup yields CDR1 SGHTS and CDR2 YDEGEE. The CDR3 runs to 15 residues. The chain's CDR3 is CASSLPGGGTYEQYF. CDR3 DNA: TGTGCCAGCAGCCTTCCGGGAGGAGGTACCTACGAGCAGTACTTC. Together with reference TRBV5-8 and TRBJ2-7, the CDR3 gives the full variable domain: EAGVTQSPTHLIKTRGQQATLRCSPISGHTSVYWYQQALGLGLQFLLWYDEGEERNRGNFPPRFSGRQFPNYSSELNVNALELEDSALYLCASSLPGGGTYEQYFGPGTRLTVT.

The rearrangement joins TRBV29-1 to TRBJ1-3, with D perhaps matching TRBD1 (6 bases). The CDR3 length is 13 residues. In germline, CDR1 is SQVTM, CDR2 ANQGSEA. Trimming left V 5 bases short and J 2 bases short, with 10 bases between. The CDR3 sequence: CSVRGATGNTIYF. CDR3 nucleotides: TGCAGCGTTCGGGGGGCCACTGGAAACACCATATATTTT.

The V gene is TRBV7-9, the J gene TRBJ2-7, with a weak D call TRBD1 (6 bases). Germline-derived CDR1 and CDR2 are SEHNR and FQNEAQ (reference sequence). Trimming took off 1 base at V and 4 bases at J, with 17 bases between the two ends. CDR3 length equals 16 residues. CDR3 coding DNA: TGTGCCAGCAGCTTAGACGGGCAGGGGCTACTATACGAGCAGTACGTC. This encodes CASSLDGQGLLYEQYV.

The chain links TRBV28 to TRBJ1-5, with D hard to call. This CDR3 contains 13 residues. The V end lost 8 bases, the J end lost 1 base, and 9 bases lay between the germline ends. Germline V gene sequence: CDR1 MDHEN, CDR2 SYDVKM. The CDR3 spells CASEAESNQPQHF. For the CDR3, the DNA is TGTGCCAGCGAGGCGGAGAGCAATCAGCCCCAGCATTTT.

The chain's CDR3 is CASSDTQGGNQPQHF. CDR3 DNA sequence: TGTGCCAGCAGTGACACACAGGGAGGCAATCAGCCCCAGCATTTT. J is TRBJ1-5 and V is TRBV6-6, with a weak D call TRBD1 (6 bases). CDR3 length equals 15 residues. The germline V gene encodes CDR1 MNHNY and CDR2 SVGAGI (reference sequence). Trimming took 5 bases from V and 2 from J, leaving 13 bases between them.

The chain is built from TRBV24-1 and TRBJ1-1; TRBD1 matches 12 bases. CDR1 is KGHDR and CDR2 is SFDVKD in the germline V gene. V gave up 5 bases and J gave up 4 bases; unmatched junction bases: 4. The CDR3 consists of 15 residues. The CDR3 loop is CATSGPGQGATEAFF. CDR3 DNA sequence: TGTGCCACCAGTGGGCCGGGACAGGGGGCCACTGAAGCTTTCTTT.

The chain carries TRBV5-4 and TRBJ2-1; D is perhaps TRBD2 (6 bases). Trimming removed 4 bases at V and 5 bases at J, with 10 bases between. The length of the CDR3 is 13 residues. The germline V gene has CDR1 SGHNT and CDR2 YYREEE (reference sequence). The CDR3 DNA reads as TGTGCCAGCAGCCCGGGGACTCACAATGAGCAGTTCTTC. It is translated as CASSPGTHNEQFF.

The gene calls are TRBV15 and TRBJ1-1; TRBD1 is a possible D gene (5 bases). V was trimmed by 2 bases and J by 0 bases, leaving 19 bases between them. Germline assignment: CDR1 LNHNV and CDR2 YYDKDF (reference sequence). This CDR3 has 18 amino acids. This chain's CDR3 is CATSRPLVGQGMNTEAFF. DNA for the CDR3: TGTGCCACCAGCAGACCCTTGGTCGGGCAGGGTATGAACACTGAAGCTTTCTTT.

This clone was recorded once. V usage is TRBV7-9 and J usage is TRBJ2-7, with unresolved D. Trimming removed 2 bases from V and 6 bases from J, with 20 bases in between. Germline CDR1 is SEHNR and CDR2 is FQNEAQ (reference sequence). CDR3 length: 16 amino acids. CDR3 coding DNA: TGTGCCAGCAGCTTAACCTTCGGTCTCACCATGGTCGAGCAGTACTTC. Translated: CASSLTFGLTMVEQYF. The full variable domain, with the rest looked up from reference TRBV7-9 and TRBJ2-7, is DTGVSQNPRHKITKRGQNVTFRCDPISEHNRLYWYRQTLGQGPEFLTYFQNEAQLEKSRLLSDRFSAERPKGSFSTLEIQRTEQGDSAMYLCASSLTFGLTMVEQYFGPGTRLTVT.

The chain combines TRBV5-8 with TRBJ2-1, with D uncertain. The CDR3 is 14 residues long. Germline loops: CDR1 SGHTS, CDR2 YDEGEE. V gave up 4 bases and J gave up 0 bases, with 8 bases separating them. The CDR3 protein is CASSLAGSYNEQFF. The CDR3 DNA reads TGTGCCAGCAGCCTGGCAGGCTCCTACAATGAGCAGTTCTTC.

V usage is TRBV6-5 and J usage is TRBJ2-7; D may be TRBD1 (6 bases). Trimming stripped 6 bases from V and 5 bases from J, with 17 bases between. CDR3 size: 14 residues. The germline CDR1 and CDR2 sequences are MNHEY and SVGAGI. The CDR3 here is CASRTGQSSDEQYF. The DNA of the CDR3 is TGTGCCAGCAGAACAGGGCAATCCTCGGACGAGCAGTACTTC.

In nucleotides, the CDR3 is TGTGCCAGCAGTTACCGCCGGGACTCGTTTGGGGTAACCTTC. This codes for CASSYRRDSFGVTF. The gene calls are TRBV6-2 or TRBV6-3 and TRBJ1-2, with D maybe TRBD1 (5 bases). The length of the CDR3 is 14 residues. Germline CDR1 is MNHEY and CDR2 is SVGEGT. Trimming cost V 2 bases and J 14 bases, with 21 bases left between them.

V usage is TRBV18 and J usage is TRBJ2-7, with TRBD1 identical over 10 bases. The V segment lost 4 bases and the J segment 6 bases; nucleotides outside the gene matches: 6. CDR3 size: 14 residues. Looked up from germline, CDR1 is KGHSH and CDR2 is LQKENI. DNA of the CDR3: TGTGCCAGCTCACGGACAGGGGGTCCCGGCGAGCAGTACGTC. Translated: CASSRTGGPGEQYV.

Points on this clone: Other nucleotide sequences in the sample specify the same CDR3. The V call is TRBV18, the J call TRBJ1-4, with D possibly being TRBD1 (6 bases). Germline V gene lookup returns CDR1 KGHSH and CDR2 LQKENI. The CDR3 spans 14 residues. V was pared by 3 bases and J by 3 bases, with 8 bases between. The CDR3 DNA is TGTGCCAGCTCACCCAGGACAGCTAATGAAAAACTGTTTTTT. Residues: CASSPRTANEKLFF.